Following are 30 T cell receptor beta chains from one sample sequenced in a study of T-cell memory formation after mild COVID-19. TCRdb redid the calling of the 5' RACE reads with MiXCR, one entry per CDR3 protein. The sample shows under 400,000 distinct CDR3 sequences, more than 20% of them seen only once. The sequencing sample was made of PBMCs or a T cell subset sorted from them (not recorded which). The source of these receptors is an adult woman who had mild COVID-19 (a few samples of this study predate the infection). Cell type and time point are not known.

This rearrangement joins TRBV3-1 to TRBJ2-5; D ambiguous. The CDR3 is made up of 16 amino acids. The V gene lost 0 bases and the J gene lost 1 base, with 12 bases spanning the gap. Per germline, CDR1 LGHDT and CDR2 YNNKEL (reference sequence). CDR3 nucleotide sequence: TGTGCCAGCAGCCAAGACCTCTCCTCCGGCCAAGAGACCCAGTACTTC. It specifies CASSQDLSSGQETQYF.

The chain couples TRBV20-1 to TRBJ2-1, with D perhaps TRBD2 (5 bases). This CDR3 has 13 residues. V was shortened by 3 bases and J by 3 bases, with 9 bases between the two germline ends. Per germline, CDR1 DFQATT and CDR2 SNEGSKA (reference sequence). CDR3 in amino acids: CSASGNGYNEQFF. The CDR3 DNA reads TGCAGTGCTAGCGGGAATGGCTACAATGAGCAGTTCTTC.

This chain links TRBV7-9 with TRBJ1-1; perhaps TRBD1 as D (6 bases). V was shortened by 1 base and J by 7 bases, with 13 bases between the two germline ends. The CDR3 extends over 14 amino acids. Germline V CDR1 and CDR2: SEHNR, FQNEAQ (reference sequence). Written as DNA, the CDR3 is TGTGCCAGCAGCTTAGGAGGGGGGGCGGTTGAAGCTTTCTTT. It specifies CASSLGGGAVEAFF.

This clonotype was detected a few times. This CDR3 reads CASSQLTRPEAFF. Written as DNA, the CDR3 is TGTGCCAGCAGCCAACTAACACGGCCCGAAGCTTTCTTT. This chain links TRBV7-9 with TRBJ1-1; D uncertain. Germline V lookup: CDR1 SEHNR, CDR2 FQNEAQ (reference sequence). V was shortened by 5 bases and J by 8 bases, with 15 bases between the two germline ends. The CDR3 is 13 amino acids. Drawing the rest from reference TRBV7-9 and TRBJ1-1, the complete variable domain is DTGVSQNPRHKITKRGQNVTFRCDPISEHNRLYWYRQTLGQGPEFLTYFQNEAQLEKSRLLSDRFSAERPKGSFSTLEIQRTEQGDSAMYLCASSQLTRPEAFFGQGTRLTVV.

This clonotype was seen a few times. V gene TRBV24-1 combines with J gene TRBJ2-1; 8 bases fit TRBD2. Germline V gene sequence: CDR1 KGHDR, CDR2 SFDVKD. Trimming cost V 0 bases and J 8 bases; bases outside gene matches: 8. This CDR3 is 16 amino acids long. In nucleotides, the CDR3 is TGTGCCACCAGTGATTTGGCACGGGAGGGCCTCGATGAGCAGTTCTTC. It codes for CATSDLAREGLDEQFF.

There are many counts of this clonotype. V and J are TRBV4-3 and TRBJ2-1; D tentatively fits TRBD1 or TRBD2 (5 bases each). The germline V gene has CDR1 LGHNA and CDR2 YSLEER. The CDR3 sequence is 13 residues long. The V end lost 4 bases, the J end lost 4 bases, and 8 bases lay between the germline ends. The CDR3 here is CASSPGPYNEQFF. The CDR3 region has the DNA TGCGCCAGCAGCCCGGGACCTTACAATGAGCAGTTCTTC.

This clonotype was observed a few times. The chain combines TRBV7-2 with TRBJ2-7, with TRBD2 matching 7 bases. The CDR3 runs 15 residues. The V gene's germline CDR1 is SGHTA and CDR2 FQGNSA. Unmatched junction bases numbered 5, after V lost 1 base and J lost 2 bases. CDR3 amino acids: CASSLGREAPYEQYF. The CDR3 nucleotides are TGTGCCAGCAGCTTAGGACGGGAGGCCCCCTACGAGCAGTACTTC.

The CDR3 bases are TGCAGCGTTGAAGGAGGTCTAGATCCCTTCAATGAGCAGTTCTTC. It codes for CSVEGGLDPFNEQFF. The chain recombines TRBV29-1 with TRBJ2-1; D not certain. From germline, CDR1 is SQVTM and CDR2 ANQGSEA. V lost 1 base and J lost 6, with 16 bases in between. The CDR3 runs 15 residues.

The chain combines TRBV7-9 with TRBJ2-5; 7 nucleotides match TRBD2. The CDR3 consists of 13 residues. Germline V gene data show CDR1 as SEHNR and CDR2 as FQNEAQ (reference sequence). The V gene end was trimmed by 3 bases and the J gene end by 5 bases; junction bases not matched to a gene: 3. The CDR3 nucleotides are TGTGCCAGCAGCTTGGGGGGGATCGAGACCCAGTACTTC. It is translated as CASSLGGIETQYF.

This clonotype was detected a few times. The chain carries TRBV19 and TRBJ2-7; D gene uncertain. The CDR3 consists of 8 residues. Per the germline V gene, CDR1 is LNHDA and CDR2 is SQIVND (reference sequence). The CDR3 protein is CAAYEQYF. The DNA of the CDR3 is TGTGCGGCCTACGAGCAGTACTTC. The full variable domain, rest sourced from reference TRBV19 and TRBJ2-7, is DGGITQSPKYLFRKEGQNVTLSCEQNLNHDAMYWYRQDPGQGLRLIYYSQIVNDFQKGDIAEGYSVSREKKESFPLTVTSAQKNPTAFYLCAAYEQYFGPGTRLTVT.

The chain employs TRBV2 and TRBJ2-7; TRBD1 agrees at 7 bases. V lost 8 bases and J lost 6; bases outside the gene matches: 13. This CDR3 is built from 14 residues. The V gene's germline CDR1 is SNHLY and CDR2 FYNNEI. The CDR3 is CASERGSTGFEQYF. DNA of the CDR3: TGTGCCAGCGAGAGGGGGTCGACAGGGTTCGAGCAGTACTTC. The whole variable domain, remainder taken from reference TRBV2 and TRBJ2-7, is EPEVTQTPSHQVTQMGQEVILRCVPISNHLYFYWYRQILGQKVEFLVSFYNNEISEKSEIFDDQFSVERPDGSNFTLKIRSTKLEDSAMYFCASERGSTGFEQYFGPGTRLTVT.

The table lists this clonotype with a few counts. The J gene is TRBJ2-7, the V gene TRBV20-1; 11 bases align to TRBD2. The CDR3 has 14 residues. CDR1 and CDR2 from the germline V gene are DFQATT and SNEGSKA (reference sequence). Losses at the gene ends were 6 bases for V and 3 bases for J; bases not matched to a gene: 7. Written as DNA, the CDR3 is TGCAGTGCCGTACCACTAGCGGGAGACTACGAGCAGTACTTC. Its protein product is CSAVPLAGDYEQYF.

The chain joins TRBV2 to TRBJ2-2; D gene uncertain. This CDR3 contains 13 residues. V shed 1 base and J shed 6 bases, with 6 bases lying between them. Germline lookup yields CDR1 SNHLY and CDR2 FYNNEI. The CDR3 loop is CASSEERAGELFF. The DNA of the CDR3 is TGTGCCAGCAGTGAAGAAAGGGCCGGGGAGCTGTTTTTT.

The V call is TRBV4-2, the J call TRBJ2-1, with 8 nucleotides matching TRBD2. V was clipped by 3 bases and J by 2 bases; unmatched bases: 15. In germline, CDR1 is LGHNA, CDR2 YNFKEQ. This CDR3 is built from 19 residues. The chain's CDR3 is CASSHPRPGGALTYNEQFF. Here the CDR3 DNA reads TGTGCCAGCAGCCACCCACGGCCCGGGGGGGCGTTGACCTACAATGAGCAGTTCTTC.

The chain combines TRBV6-2 or TRBV6-3 with TRBJ2-1; D is perhaps TRBD2 (5 bases). The germline V and J ends were trimmed by 6 bases and 3 bases, with 9 bases remaining between them. The CDR3 has 13 amino acids. CDR1 MNHEY and CDR2 SVGEGT come from the germline V gene. CDR3 amino acids: CASREDLYNEQFF. The CDR3 DNA reads TGTGCCAGCAGGGAGGACCTCTACAATGAGCAGTTCTTC.

The chain uses TRBV6-5 and TRBJ2-1, with 9 bases lining up with TRBD2. V was clipped by 6 bases and J by 5 bases; unmatched bases: 11. This CDR3 has 16 residues. Germline loops: CDR1 MNHEY, CDR2 SVGAGI. The CDR3 DNA is TGTGCCAGCAGCGGTAGCGGGAGTCGGAGGGACAATGAGCAGTTCTTC. Its translation: CASSGSGSRRDNEQFF.

The gene calls are TRBV15 and TRBJ1-5, with D possibly TRBD1 on 5 matching bases. Germline V gene data show CDR1 as LNHNV and CDR2 as YYDKDF (reference sequence). The CDR3 covers 16 residues. Trimming shortened V by 1 base and J by 0 bases, and 10 bases separated the two germline ends. In nucleotides, the CDR3 is TGTGCCACCAGCAGAGCTGGAAGGGGTAGCAATCAGCCCCAGCATTTT. Its translation is CATSRAGRGSNQPQHF.

V usage is TRBV7-6 and J usage is TRBJ2-2, with TRBD1 matching over 7 bases. Germline CDR1 is SGHVS and CDR2 is FNYEAQ. The CDR3 runs 16 residues. The ends lost 3 bases at V and 4 bases at J; junction bases unmatched: 8. Here the CDR3 DNA reads TGTGCCAGCAGCTTCACAGGGGCGCAAGGCACCGGGGAGCTGTTTTTT. Its protein product is CASSFTGAQGTGELFF.

This clonotype was seen more than once but under ten times. DNA for the CDR3: TGTGCCAGCAGCTTAGTGGTAGCGGGAGTATACAATGAGCAGTTCTTC. Residues: CASSLVVAGVYNEQFF. The rearrangement joins TRBV7-8 to TRBJ2-1, with 9 positions matching TRBD2. The CDR3 extends over 16 amino acids. V lost 1 base to trimming and J lost 4 bases; unmatched junction nucleotides: 5. Germline V gene sequence: CDR1 SGHVS, CDR2 FQNEAQ.

This clonotype was detected only a few times. This chain links TRBV20-1 with TRBJ1-2; the D gene is possibly TRBD1 (6 bases). With 1 base removed from V and 5 bases from J, the gap between germline ends came to 38 bases. The germline V gene encodes CDR1 DFQATT and CDR2 SNEGSKA (reference sequence). The CDR3 has 22 residues. CDR3 DNA sequence: TGCAGTGCTAGAGTATCAACCCCTGACAGGACCCGACAGAATCCTGATGGGTATGGCTACACCTTC. Protein: CSARVSTPDRTRQNPDGYGYTF.

The chain uses TRBV20-1 and TRBJ1-2; no firm D call. This CDR3 is built from 15 residues. Trimming took off 0 bases at V and 8 bases at J, with 19 bases between the two ends. Germline V gives CDR1 DFQATT, CDR2 SNEGSKA (reference sequence). CDR3 in DNA: TGCAGTGCTAGAGATCCAGCGGGCTACTATGTAGGCTACACCTTC. This gives the protein CSARDPAGYYVGYTF.

A word on this clonotype: One end of the junction is discordant with germline, which a read error may explain. The V call is TRBV7-8, the J call TRBJ2-1; 12 bases align to TRBD2. The CDR3 sequence is 20 residues long. From germline, CDR1 is SGHVS and CDR2 FQNEAQ. The CDR3 nucleotides are TGTGCCAGCAGCTCCGTCCTTCTAGCGGGGGGGCCGCCCACCTACAATGTGCAGTTCTTC. Amino acids: CASSSVLLAGGPPTYNVQFF. The variable domain in full, with the rest retrieved from reference TRBV7-8 and TRBJ2-1, is GAGVSQSPRYKVAKRGQDVALRCDPISGHVSLFWYQQALGQGPEFLTYFQNEAQLDKSGLPSDRFFAERPEGSVSTLKIQRTQQEDSAVYLCASSSVLLAGGPPTYNVQFFGPGTRLTVL.

This clonotype was counted a few times. The chain links TRBV4-1 to TRBJ1-2, with D uncertain. Germline CDR1 is MGHRA and CDR2 is YSYEKL. The CDR3 totals 16 residues. V was pared by 3 bases and J by 4 bases, with 18 bases between. The CDR3 DNA is TGCGCCAGCAGCCAGGTGCCGTCAGGAGCTCTCTATGGCTACACCTTC. Encoded protein: CASSQVPSGALYGYTF.

This clonotype was detected only once. The J gene is TRBJ1-2, the V gene TRBV27; 7 positions agree with TRBD1. CDR3 length equals 16 residues. J was trimmed by 7 bases and V by 4 bases; bases with no gene match: 15. The germline gives CDR1 MNHEY, CDR2 SMNVEV (reference sequence). The CDR3 protein is CASSSILDREGSGYTF. CDR3 in DNA: TGTGCCAGCAGTTCGATACTAGACAGGGAGGGCAGTGGCTACACCTTC.

The V and J genes are TRBV24-1 and TRBJ2-3, with D unresolved. Deletions cut 2 bases from V and 4 bases from J, with 6 bases between. The CDR3 length is 13 residues. CDR1 KGHDR and CDR2 SFDVKD come from the germline V gene. For the CDR3, the DNA is TGTGCCACCAGTGATTATGGGGCAGATACGCAGTATTTT. Translated: CATSDYGADTQYF.

The rearrangement joins TRBV7-3 to TRBJ2-1; 13 nucleotides match TRBD2. This CDR3 is 17 amino acids long. Trimming at V came to 6 bases and at J to 4 bases, leaving 9 bases not matched to a gene. Germline values: CDR1 SGHTA, CDR2 FQGTGA. In nucleotides, the CDR3 is TGTGCCAGCAGGACCGGGACTAGCGGGACCCTTTACAATGAGCAGTTCTTC. Amino acids: CASRTGTSGTLYNEQFF.

The chain links TRBV11-2 to TRBJ2-5; 9 bases match TRBD2. The ends lost 5 bases at V and 7 bases at J; junction bases unmatched: 11. The germline gives CDR1 SGHAT, CDR2 FQNNGV. This CDR3 spans 15 amino acids. The CDR3 bases are TGTGCCAGCAGCGCTCGGACGGGACTAGCAGCGACCCAGTACTTC. It is translated as CASSARTGLAATQYF.

This clonotype was seen only a few times. DNA of the CDR3: TGTGCCAGCAGCGTAGCCGGACAGGGGATAAGGAAGTTCTTC. Translating gives CASSVAGQGIRKFF. V gene TRBV9 combines with J gene TRBJ2-1; 9 nucleotides align to TRBD1. J lost 14 bases, V lost 0 bases, and 9 bases had no gene match. This CDR3 region has 14 residues. Per the germline V gene, CDR1 is SGDLS and CDR2 is YYNGEE.

This clonotype has more than one count but fewer than ten. The rearrangement joins TRBV7-9 to TRBJ1-6, with D uncertain. Per germline, CDR1 SEHNR and CDR2 FQNEAQ (reference sequence). V lost 2 bases and J lost 4, with 3 bases in between. The CDR3 extends over 13 amino acids. CDR3 in amino acids: CASSLSYNSPLHF. The DNA for the CDR3 is TGTGCCAGCAGCTTATCTTATAATTCACCCCTCCACTTT.

The rearrangement joins TRBV11-2 to TRBJ2-1, with TRBD1 matching 9 bases. This CDR3 contains 17 residues. The germline V gene has CDR1 SGHAT and CDR2 FQNNGV. The trim removed 7 bases at V and 0 bases at J, leaving 10 bases unmatched. The CDR3 sequence: CASNIQGAADSYNEQFF. CDR3 bases: TGTGCCAGCAATATACAGGGGGCAGCGGACTCCTACAATGAGCAGTTCTTC.